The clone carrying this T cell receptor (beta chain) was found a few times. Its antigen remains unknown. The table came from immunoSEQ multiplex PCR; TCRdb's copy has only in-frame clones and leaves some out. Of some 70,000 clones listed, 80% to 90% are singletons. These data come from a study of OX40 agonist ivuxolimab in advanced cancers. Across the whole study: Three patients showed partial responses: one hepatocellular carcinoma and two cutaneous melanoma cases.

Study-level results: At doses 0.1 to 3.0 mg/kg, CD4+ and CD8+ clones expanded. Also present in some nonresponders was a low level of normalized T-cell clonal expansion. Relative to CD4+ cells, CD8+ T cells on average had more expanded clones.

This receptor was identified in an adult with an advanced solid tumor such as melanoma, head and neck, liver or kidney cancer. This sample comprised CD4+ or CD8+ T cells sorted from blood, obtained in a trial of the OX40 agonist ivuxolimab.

CDR3 coding DNA: TGTGCCAGCAGCTCGAGACTGGTACGGGCCGGGGAGCTGTTTTTT. It translates to CASSSRLVRAGELFF. The chain is built from TRBV7-9 and TRBJ2-2; D not certain. V was trimmed by 4 bases and J by 6 bases, leaving 15 bases between them. In germline, CDR1 is SEHNR, CDR2 FQNEAQ (reference sequence). The CDR3 runs to 15 residues.